This TCR beta chain stems from a study of T cells generated in artificial thymic organoids (dated by TCRdb to between 2016 and 2019). Notes on the research overall: TCR alpha and beta CDR3 repertoires of in vitro artificial thymic organoid-derived CD8 single positive T cells were compared with thymic and peripheral blood naive CD8 T cells. The repertoire sequencing data shown were described as representative of three independent experiments.

The CDR3 runs 13 residues from the cysteine to the phenylalanine. Only CDR3 DNA remains: 39 bases, in frame from the first base. The germline V gene provides CDR1 SGHTA and CDR2 FQGTGA. The trim is 5 bases for V and 0 bases for J, with a gap of 7 bases between the germline ends. Artificial thymic organoids were generated by aggregating human HSPCs with MS5 murine stromal cells transduced with human DLL1, and the organoids were cultured at an air-liquid interface. Organoids were seeded with FACS-purified CD34+CD3- hematopoietic stem and progenitor cells depleted of residual T cells. The culture medium for the organoids was serum-free RB27, which consists of RPMI 1640 supplemented with B27, FLT3L, IL-7 and ascorbic acid. Organoid and thymic CD3+TCRalphabeta+CD8 single positive T cells were FACS sorted before RNA extraction. For each sample, total RNA was purified from about 40,000 to 200,000 sorted cells using the RNeasy Micro kit, and RNA quality was assessed on an Agilent RNA 6000 Nano chip.

TCRalpha and TCRbeta libraries were amplified in separate semi-nested PCR reactions using Advantage 2 and reverse primers located in the TRAC or TRBC constant regions. The amount of total RNA going into first-strand cDNA synthesis ranged between roughly 3 and 550 ng. TCR cDNA libraries were generated by 5'-RACE using the SMARTer PCR cDNA Synthesis kit, with a poly-dT primer for first-strand synthesis. Sample-specific 5-nucleotide barcodes were carried by the semi-nested constant-region reverse primers, and the resulting products were cleaned using the Zymo DNA Clean and Concentrator-5 kit. As many as ten barcoded samples were combined into a pool, ligated to Illumina adaptors, and sequenced on an Illumina MiSeq as 2 x 150 bp paired-end reads. Concerning the study's data processing: Demultiplexed reads were aligned using BLAT against a custom library containing all human TRAV, TRAJ, TRBV, TRBD and TRBJ combinations from IMGT. The best BLAT hits were picked using pslCDnaFilter (-maxAligns=1, -ignoreIntrons), and custom Perl scripts were used to calculate clonotype frequencies. Clones were called with MiXCR by TCRdb after fastp trimmed the public reads at Q25, and only in-frame beta chains were retained. Rows matching on CDR3 protein sequence are summarized as one entry with the most common DNA and genes. TCRdb, not the original authors, processed these V and J calls. Recorded for this sample are 7,000 to 8,500 distinct CDR3 sequences; around 25% of them occurred a single time. The biggest ten clones account for more than 3% of the sample.

This clonotype was counted only a few times. What this receptor recognizes is not known. The sample holds no much larger clone one base away, and base qualities are not on file. General study outcomes and caveats: No skewed Valpha or Vbeta usage appeared in organoid-derived T cells, arguing against dominance of unconventional lineages or clonal expansions. CD8 single positive T cells derived from organoids showed physiological TCR clonotype diversity comparable to the diversity seen in thymic and blood naive CD8 T cells.

This chain joins TRBV7-3 to TRBJ1-1; the D gene cannot be named for sure. Sequenced sample: naive CD8+ T cells grown in artificial thymic organoids from cord blood stem and progenitor cells. The sample's cell subset or site label, in plain terms: CD3+TCRalphabeta+CD8SP T cells; for blood, CD45RO-CCR7+ naive CD8+ T cells. This clonotype originated in a human donor who gave cord blood stem cells for thymic organoid culture, a cardiac surgery patient who gave postnatal thymus, or a blood donor (not recorded which). The CDR3 is CASSPGLNTEAFF. The DNA sequence follows: TGTGCCAGCAGCCCCGGGCTGAACACTGAAGCTTTCTTT.